This T cell receptor beta chain was captured in a study of T cells in Graves' hyperthyroidism and ophthalmopathy. No progression to ophthalmopathy during 18 months of follow-up defined stable disease. RNA transcripts were the template for amplifying TCR beta CDR3 regions. HTBI primers were the set used in a first-round RT-PCR of the TCR CDR3. TCRdb called the multiplex PCR reads again in MiXCR, with one record for every CDR3 protein. The sample consists of hundreds of thousands of distinct CDR3 sequences, approximately 13% of them appearing once. The germline gives CDR1 DFQATT, CDR2 SNEGSKA (reference sequence). The CDR3 has 11 amino acids. The V gene lost 6 bases and the J gene lost 1 base, with 6 bases spanning the gap. This clonotype was detected many times.

The rearrangement uses TRBV20-1 and TRBJ1-1, with no clear D. The material sequenced was blood. This sequence originates from a woman aged 18-29 years with Graves' hyperthyroidism. For the CDR3, the DNA is TGCAGTGCCCGGAGGAACACTGAAGCTTTCTTT. Translated: CSARRNTEAFF.